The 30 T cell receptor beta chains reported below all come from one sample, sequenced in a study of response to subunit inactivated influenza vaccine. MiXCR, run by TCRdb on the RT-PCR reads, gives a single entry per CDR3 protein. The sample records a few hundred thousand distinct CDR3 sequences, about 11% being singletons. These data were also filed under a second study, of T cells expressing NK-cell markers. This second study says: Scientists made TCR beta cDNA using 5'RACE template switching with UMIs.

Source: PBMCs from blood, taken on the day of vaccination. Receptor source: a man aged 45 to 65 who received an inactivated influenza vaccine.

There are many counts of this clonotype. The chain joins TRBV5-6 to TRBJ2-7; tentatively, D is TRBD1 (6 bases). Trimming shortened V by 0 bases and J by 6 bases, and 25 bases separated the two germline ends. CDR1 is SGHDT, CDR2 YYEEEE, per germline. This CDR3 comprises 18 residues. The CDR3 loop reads CASSLVFRNTGTGPEQYF. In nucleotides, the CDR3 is TGTGCCAGCAGCTTGGTTTTTAGGAACACAGGGACGGGGCCCGAGCAGTACTTC.

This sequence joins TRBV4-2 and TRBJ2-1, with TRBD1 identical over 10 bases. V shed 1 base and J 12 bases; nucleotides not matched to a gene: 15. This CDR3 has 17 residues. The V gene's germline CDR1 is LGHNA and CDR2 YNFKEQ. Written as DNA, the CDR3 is TGTGCCAGCAGCCAAGCTCGAGGACAGGGGGTACCCCCTAGGCAGTTCTTC. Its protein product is CASSQARGQGVPPRQFF.

DNA for the CDR3: TGTGCCAGCAGTAAGGGACTAGCCTACGAGCAGTACTTC. Amino acid sequence: CASSKGLAYEQYF. The chain combines TRBV12-3 or TRBV12-4 with TRBJ2-7, with 8 bases matching TRBD2. The CDR3 loop spans 13 amino acids. Unmatched junction bases numbered 2, after V lost 5 bases and J lost 2 bases.

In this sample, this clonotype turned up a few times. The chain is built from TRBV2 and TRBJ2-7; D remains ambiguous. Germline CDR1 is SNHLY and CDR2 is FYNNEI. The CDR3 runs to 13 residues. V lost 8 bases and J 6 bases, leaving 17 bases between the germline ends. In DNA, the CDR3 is TGTGCCAGCGTCCTGGATGTTTTTTTCGAGCAGTACTTC. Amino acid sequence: CASVLDVFFEQYF.

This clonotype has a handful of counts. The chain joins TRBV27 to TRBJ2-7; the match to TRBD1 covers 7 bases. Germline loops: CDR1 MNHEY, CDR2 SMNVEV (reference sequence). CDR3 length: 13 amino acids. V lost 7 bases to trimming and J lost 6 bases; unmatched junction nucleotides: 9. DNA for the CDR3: TGTGCCAGCACAGACAGGGCATCCCGCGAGCAGTACTTC. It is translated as CASTDRASREQYF.

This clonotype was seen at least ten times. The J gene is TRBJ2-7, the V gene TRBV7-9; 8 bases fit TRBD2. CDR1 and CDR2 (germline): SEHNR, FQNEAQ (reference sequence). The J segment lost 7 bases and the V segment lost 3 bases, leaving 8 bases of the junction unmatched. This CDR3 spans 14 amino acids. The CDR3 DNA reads TGTGCCAGCAGCTTGAGCGGGAGATGGGAAGAGCAGTACTTC. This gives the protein CASSLSGRWEEQYF.

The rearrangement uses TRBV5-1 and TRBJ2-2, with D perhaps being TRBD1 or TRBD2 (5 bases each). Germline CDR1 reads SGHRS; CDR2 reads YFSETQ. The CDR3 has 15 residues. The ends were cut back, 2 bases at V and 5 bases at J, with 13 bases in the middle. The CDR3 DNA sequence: TGCGCCAGCAGCTTAAGCTCTGAGGGGACCGGGGAGCTGTTTTTT. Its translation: CASSLSSEGTGELFF.

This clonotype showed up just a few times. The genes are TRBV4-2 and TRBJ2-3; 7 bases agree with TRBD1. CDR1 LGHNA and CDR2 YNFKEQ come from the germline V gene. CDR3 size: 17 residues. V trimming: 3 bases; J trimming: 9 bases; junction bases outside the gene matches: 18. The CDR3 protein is CASSQEGQETLARTQYF. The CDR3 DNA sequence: TGTGCCAGCAGCCAGGAAGGACAGGAGACTTTGGCACGGACGCAGTATTTT.

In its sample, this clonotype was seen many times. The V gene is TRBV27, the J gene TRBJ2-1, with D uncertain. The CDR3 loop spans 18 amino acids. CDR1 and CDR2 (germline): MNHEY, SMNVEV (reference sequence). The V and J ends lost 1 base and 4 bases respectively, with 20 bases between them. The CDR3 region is CASSLFAGPSGPYNEQFF. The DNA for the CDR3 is TGTGCCAGCAGTTTATTCGCCGGGCCATCGGGTCCTTACAATGAGCAGTTCTTC.

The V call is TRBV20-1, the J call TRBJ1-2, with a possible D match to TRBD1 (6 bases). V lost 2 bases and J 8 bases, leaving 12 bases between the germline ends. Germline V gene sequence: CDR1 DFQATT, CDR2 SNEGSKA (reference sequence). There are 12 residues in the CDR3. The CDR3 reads CSARQGLRGYTF. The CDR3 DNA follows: TGCAGTGCTAGACAGGGGCTAAGAGGCTACACCTTC.

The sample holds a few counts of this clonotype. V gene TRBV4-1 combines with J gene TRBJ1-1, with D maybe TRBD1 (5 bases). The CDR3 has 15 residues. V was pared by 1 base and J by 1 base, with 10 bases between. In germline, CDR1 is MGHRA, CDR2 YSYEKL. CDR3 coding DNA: TGCGCCAGCAGCCAAGGCGTCCAGGGGAACACTGAAGCTTTCTTT. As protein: CASSQGVQGNTEAFF.

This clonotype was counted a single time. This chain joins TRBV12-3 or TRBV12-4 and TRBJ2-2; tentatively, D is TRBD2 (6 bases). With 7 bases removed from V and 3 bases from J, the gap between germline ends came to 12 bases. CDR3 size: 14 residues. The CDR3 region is CASTRPGDTGELFF. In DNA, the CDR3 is TGTGCCAGCACCCGCCCGGGGGACACCGGGGAGCTGTTTTTT.

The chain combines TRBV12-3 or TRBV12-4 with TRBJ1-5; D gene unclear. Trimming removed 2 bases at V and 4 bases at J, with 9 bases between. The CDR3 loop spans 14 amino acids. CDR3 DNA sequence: TGTGCCAGCAGTTTACGGTCGGGGAATCAGCCCCAGCATTTT. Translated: CASSLRSGNQPQHF.

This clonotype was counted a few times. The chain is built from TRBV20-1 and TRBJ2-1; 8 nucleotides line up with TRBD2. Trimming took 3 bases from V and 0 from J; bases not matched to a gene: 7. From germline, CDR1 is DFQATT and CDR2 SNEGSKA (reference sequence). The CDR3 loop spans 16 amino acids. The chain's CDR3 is CSASTASGRSYNEQFF. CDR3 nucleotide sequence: TGCAGTGCTAGTACGGCTAGCGGGCGCTCCTACAATGAGCAGTTCTTC.

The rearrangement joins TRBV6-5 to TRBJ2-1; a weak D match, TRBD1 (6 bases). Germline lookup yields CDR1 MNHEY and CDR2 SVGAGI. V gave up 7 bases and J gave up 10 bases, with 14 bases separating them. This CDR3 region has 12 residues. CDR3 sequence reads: CASTSQGSEQFF. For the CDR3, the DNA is TGTGCCAGCACCTCACAGGGTTCGGAGCAGTTCTTC.

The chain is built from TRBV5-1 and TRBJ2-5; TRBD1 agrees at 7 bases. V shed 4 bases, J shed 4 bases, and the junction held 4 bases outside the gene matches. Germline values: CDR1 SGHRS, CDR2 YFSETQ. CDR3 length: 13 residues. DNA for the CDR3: TGCGCCAGCAGCACGAGACAGGGAGAGACCCAGTACTTC. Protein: CASSTRQGETQYF.

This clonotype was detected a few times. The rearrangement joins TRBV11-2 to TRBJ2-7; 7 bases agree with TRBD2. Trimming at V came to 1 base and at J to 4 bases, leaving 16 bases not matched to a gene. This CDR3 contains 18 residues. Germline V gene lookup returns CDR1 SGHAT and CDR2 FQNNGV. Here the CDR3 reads CASSLGGLGSGVRYEQYF. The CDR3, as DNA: TGTGCCAGCAGCTTAGGCGGCCTGGGGAGCGGGGTGCGTTACGAGCAGTACTTC.

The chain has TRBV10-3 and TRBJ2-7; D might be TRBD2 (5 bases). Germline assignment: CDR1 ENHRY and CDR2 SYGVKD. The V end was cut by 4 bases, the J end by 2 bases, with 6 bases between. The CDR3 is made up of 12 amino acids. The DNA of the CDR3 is TGTGCCATCAGTGGCGGGCCCTACGAGCAGTACTTC. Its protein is CAISGGPYEQYF.

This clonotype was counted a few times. CDR3 region: CSARDRGRLEEQFF. The DNA of the CDR3 is TGCAGTGCTAGGGACAGGGGGAGACTGGAGGAGCAGTTCTTC. The chain employs TRBV20-1 and TRBJ2-1, with 10 bases identical to TRBD1. With 3 bases clipped from V and 10 bases from J, the junction kept 9 bases outside the gene matches. Germline CDR1 and CDR2: DFQATT and SNEGSKA (reference sequence). The CDR3 has 14 amino acids.

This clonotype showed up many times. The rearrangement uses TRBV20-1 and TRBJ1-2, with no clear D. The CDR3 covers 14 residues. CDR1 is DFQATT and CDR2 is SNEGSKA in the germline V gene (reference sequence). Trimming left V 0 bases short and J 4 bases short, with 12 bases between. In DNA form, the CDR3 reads TGCAGTGCTAGAGATATAAACAGACCCTATGGCTACACCTTC. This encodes CSARDINRPYGYTF.

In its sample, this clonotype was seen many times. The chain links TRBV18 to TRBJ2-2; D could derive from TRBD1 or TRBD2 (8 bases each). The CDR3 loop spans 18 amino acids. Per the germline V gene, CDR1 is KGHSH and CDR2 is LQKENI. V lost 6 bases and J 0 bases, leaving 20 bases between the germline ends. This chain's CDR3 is CASSRRGPSGSNTGELFF. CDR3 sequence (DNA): TGTGCCAGCTCCCGCAGGGGGCCTAGCGGGTCGAACACCGGGGAGCTGTTTTTT.

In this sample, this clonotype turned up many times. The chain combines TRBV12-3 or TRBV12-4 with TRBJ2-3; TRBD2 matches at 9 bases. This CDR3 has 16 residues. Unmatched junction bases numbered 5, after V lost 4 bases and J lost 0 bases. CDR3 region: CASSSLAGISTDTQYF. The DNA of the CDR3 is TGTGCCAGCAGTTCCCTAGCGGGAATCAGCACAGATACGCAGTATTTT.

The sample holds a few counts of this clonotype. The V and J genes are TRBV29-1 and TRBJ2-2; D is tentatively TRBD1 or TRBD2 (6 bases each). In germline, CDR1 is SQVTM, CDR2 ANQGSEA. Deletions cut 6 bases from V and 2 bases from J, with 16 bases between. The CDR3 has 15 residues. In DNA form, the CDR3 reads TGCAGCGTACTACGGAGGGGGGCTAACACCGGGGAGCTGTTTTTT. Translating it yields CSVLRRGANTGELFF.

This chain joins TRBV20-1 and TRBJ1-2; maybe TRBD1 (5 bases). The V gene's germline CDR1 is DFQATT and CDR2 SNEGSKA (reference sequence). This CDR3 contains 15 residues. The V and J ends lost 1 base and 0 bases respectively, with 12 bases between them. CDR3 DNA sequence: TGCAGTGCTAGAGTTGTACAGGCCTCTAACTATGGCTACACCTTC. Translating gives CSARVVQASNYGYTF.

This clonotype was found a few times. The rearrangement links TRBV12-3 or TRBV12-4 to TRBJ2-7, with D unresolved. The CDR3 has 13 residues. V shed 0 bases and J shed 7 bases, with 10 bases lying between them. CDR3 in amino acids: CASSLALSLEQYF. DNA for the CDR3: TGTGCCAGCAGTTTAGCGCTTTCTTTAGAGCAGTACTTC.

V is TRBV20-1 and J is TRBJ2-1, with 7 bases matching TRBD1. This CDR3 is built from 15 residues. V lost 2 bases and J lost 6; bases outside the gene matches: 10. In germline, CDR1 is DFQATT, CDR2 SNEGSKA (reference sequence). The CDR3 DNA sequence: TGCAGTGCTAGATATCAGGGGGACAAGATCAATGAGCAGTTCTTC. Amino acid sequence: CSARYQGDKINEQFF.

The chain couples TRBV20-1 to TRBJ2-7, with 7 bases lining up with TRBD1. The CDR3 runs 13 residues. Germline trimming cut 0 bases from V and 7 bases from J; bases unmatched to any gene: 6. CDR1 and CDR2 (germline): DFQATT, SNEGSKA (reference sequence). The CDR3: CSARERGRREQYF. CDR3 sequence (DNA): TGCAGTGCTAGAGAAAGGGGGCGTCGGGAGCAGTACTTC.

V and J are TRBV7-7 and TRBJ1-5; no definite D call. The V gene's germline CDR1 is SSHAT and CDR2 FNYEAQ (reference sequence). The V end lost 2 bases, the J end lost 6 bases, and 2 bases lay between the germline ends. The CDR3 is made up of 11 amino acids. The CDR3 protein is CASSLCQPQHF. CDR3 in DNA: TGTGCCAGCAGCTTATGTCAGCCCCAGCATTTT.

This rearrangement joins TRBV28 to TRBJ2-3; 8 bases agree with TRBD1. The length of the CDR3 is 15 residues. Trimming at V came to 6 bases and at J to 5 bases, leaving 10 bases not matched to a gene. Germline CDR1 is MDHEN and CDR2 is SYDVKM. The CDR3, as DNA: TGTGCCAGCAGCCCCCCCGGACAGGGCAAAGATACGCAGTATTTT. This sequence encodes CASSPPGQGKDTQYF.

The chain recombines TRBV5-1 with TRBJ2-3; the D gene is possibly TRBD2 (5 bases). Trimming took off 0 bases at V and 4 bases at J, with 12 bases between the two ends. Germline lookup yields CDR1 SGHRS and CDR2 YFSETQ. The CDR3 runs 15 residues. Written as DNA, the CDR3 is TGCGCCAGCAGCTTGGATCCTAGCCGGGCAGATACGCAGTATTTT. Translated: CASSLDPSRADTQYF.